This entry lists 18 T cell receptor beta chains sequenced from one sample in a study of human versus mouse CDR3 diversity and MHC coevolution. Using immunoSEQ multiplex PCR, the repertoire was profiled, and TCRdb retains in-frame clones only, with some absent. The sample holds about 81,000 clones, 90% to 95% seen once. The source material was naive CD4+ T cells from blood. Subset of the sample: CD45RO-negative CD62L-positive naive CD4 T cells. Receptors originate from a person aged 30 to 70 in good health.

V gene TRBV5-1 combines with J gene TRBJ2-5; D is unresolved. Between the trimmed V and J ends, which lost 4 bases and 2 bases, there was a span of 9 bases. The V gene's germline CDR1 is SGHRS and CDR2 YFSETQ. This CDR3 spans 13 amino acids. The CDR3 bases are TGCGCCAGCAGCAACCAGGTACAAGAGACCCAGTACTTC. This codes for CASSNQVQETQYF.

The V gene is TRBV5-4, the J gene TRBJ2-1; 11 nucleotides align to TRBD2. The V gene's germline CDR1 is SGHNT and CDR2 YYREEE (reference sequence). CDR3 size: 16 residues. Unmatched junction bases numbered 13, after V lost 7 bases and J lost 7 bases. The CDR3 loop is CASARGTSGSVNEQFF. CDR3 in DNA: TGTGCCAGCGCCCGGGGTACTAGCGGGAGTGTAAATGAGCAGTTCTTC.

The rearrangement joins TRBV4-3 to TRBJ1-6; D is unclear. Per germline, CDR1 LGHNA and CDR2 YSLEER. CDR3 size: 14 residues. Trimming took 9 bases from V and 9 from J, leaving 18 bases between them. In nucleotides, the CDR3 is TGCGCCAGTACTTTGGAATTAACGGGTTCACCCCTCCACTTT. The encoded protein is CASTLELTGSPLHF.

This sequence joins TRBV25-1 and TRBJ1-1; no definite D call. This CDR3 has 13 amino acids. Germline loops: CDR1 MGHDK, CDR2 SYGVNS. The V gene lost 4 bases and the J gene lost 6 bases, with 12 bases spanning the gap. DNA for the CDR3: TGTGCCAGCAGTGTTGGGCCCGGGGCTGAAGCTTTCTTT. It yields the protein CASSVGPGAEAFF.

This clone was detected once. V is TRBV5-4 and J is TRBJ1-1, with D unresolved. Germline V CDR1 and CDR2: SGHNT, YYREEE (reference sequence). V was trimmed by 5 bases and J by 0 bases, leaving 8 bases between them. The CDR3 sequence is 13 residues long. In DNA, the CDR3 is TGTGCCAGCAGGTTAGAGGTGAACACTGAAGCTTTCTTT. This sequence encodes CASRLEVNTEAFF.

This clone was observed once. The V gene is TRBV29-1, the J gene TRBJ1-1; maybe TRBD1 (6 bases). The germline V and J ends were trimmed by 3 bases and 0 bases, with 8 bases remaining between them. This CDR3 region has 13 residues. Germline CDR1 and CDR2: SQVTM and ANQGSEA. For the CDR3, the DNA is TGCAGCGTTGAGCAGGGGATGAACACTGAAGCTTTCTTT. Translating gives CSVEQGMNTEAFF.

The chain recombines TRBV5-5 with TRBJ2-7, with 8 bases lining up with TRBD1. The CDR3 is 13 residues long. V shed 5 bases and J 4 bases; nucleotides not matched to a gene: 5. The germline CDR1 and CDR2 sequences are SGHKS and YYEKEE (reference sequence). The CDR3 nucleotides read TGTGCCAGCAGGAGGACAGGGTTATACGAGCAGTACTTC. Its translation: CASRRTGLYEQYF.

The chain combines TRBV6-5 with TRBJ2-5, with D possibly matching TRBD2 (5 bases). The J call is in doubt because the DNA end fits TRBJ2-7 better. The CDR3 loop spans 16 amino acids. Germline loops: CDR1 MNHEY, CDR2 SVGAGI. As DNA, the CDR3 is TGTGCCAGCAGTTACTCGAGAAATGAGGGCGTCTACGAGCAGTACTTC. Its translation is CASSYSRNEGVYEQYF.

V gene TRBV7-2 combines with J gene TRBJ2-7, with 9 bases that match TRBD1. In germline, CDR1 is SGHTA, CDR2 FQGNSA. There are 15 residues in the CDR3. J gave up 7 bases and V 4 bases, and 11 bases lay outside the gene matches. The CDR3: CASSYTGTGSKEQYF. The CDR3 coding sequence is TGTGCCAGCAGCTATACCGGGACAGGGTCCAAGGAGCAGTACTTC.

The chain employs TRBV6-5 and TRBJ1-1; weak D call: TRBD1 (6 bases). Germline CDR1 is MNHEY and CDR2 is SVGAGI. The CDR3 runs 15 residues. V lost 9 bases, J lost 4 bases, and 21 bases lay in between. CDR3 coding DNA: TGTGCCAGTGGACAGAAATCGATTTGGAGCACTGAAGCTTTCTTT. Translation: CASGQKSIWSTEAFF.

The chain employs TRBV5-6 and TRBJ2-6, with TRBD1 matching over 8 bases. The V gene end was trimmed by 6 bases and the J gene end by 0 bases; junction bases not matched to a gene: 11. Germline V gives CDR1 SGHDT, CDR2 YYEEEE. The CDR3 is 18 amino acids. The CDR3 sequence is CASTPGTGRNSGANVLTF. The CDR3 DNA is TGTGCCAGCACCCCCGGGACAGGAAGGAACTCTGGGGCCAACGTCCTGACTTTC.

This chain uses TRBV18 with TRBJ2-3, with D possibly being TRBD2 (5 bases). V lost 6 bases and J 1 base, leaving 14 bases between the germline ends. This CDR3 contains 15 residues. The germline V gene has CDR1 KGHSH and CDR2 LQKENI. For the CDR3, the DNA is TGTGCCAGCTCCTCCTCGATCGGGGGCACAGATACGCAGTATTTT. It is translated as CASSSSIGGTDTQYF.

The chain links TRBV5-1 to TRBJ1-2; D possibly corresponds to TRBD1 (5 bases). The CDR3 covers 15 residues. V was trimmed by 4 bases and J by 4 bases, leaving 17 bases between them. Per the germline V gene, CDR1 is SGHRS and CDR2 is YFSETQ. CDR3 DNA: TGCGCCAGCAGCCCCCTGCTCGGGGGAAGCTATGGCTACACCTTC. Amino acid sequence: CASSPLLGGSYGYTF.

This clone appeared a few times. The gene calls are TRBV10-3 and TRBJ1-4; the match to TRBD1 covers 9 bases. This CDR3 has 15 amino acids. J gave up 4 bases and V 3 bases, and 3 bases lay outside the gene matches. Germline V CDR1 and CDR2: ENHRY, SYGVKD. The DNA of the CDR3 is TGTGCCATCAGTGAACAGGGGGCCGGTAATGAAAAACTGTTTTTT. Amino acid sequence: CAISEQGAGNEKLFF.

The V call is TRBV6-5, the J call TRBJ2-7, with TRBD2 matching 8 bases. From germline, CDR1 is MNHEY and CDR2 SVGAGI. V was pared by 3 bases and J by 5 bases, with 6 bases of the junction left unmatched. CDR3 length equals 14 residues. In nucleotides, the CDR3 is TGTGCCAGCAGTTATCGGGGGGGAGCCCACGAGCAGTACTTC. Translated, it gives CASSYRGGAHEQYF.

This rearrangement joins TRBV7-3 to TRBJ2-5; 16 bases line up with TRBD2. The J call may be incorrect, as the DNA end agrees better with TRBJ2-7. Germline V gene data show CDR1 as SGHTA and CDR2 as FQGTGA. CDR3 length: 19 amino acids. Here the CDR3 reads CASSLKGGLAGGFLYEQYF. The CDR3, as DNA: TGTGCCAGCAGCTTAAAGGGGGGACTAGCGGGAGGGTTCCTTTACGAGCAGTACTTC.

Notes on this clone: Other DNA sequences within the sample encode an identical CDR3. The CDR3 nucleotides are TGCAGTGCTAGATGGGGGGATGAGCAGTTCTTC. Its protein product is CSARWGDEQFF. The chain has TRBV20-1 and TRBJ2-1, with a weak D call TRBD2 (6 bases). This CDR3 is 11 amino acids long. V shed 2 bases and J shed 8 bases, with 7 bases lying between them. Germline loops: CDR1 DFQATT, CDR2 SNEGSKA (reference sequence).

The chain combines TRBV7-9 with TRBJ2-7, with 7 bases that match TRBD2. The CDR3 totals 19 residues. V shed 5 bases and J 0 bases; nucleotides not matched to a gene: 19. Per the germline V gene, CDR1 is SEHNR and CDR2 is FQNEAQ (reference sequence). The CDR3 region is CASSRGEVTGTARSYEQYF. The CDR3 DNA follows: TGTGCCAGCAGCCGGGGGGAGGTTACCGGGACTGCACGCTCCTACGAGCAGTACTTC.